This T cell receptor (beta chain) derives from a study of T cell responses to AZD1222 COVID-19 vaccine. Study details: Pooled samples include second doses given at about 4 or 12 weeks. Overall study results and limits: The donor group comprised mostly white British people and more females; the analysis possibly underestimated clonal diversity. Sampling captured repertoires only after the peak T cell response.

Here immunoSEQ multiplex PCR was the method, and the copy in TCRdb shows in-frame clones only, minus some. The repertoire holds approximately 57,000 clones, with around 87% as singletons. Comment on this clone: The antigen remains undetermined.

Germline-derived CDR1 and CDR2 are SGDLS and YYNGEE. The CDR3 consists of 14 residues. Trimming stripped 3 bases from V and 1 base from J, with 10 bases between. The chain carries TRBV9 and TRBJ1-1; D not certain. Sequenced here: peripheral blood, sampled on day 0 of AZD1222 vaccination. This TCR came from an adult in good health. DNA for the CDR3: TGTGCCAGCAGCGGAGAGCAGAGGAACACTGAAGCTTTCTTT. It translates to CASSGEQRNTEAFF.